The 16 T cell receptor beta chains reported below all come from one sample, sequenced in a study of a mutant IDH1 vaccine in newly diagnosed glioma. The time point: week 11, during vaccination. What each vaccine dose contained was 300 ug of mutant IDH1 20-mer peptide, accompanied by topical imiquimod. The antigens for these receptors are not known. The data were produced by immunoSEQ multiplex PCR, yet TCRdb's version contains in-frame clones alone and is incomplete. The sample carries 20,000 to 30,000 clones, around 80% recorded once. The source material was PBMCs, sampled from a glioma patient whose treatment included an IDH1 peptide vaccine. Receptors were obtained from a man aged 40-49 years with glioma.

This clone was seen a handful of times. Within the sample, other DNA sequences also encode this same CDR3. The genes are TRBV9 and TRBJ2-3; D is uncertain. Trimming took off 2 bases at V and 5 bases at J, with 3 bases between the two ends. The CDR3 spans 11 residues. Germline V gives CDR1 SGDLS, CDR2 YYNGEE. Here the CDR3 DNA reads TGTGCCAGCAGCGTGGAAGATACGCAGTATTTT. Translating it yields CASSVEDTQYF.

CDR3 region: CASRRGDEAFF. The CDR3 bases are TGTGCCAGCCGACGGGGGGATGAAGCTTTCTTT. V usage is TRBV18 and J usage is TRBJ1-1; a weak D match, TRBD1 (5 bases). Germline V gives CDR1 KGHSH, CDR2 LQKENI. The V and J ends lost 8 bases and 7 bases respectively, with 11 bases between them. The CDR3 is 11 residues long.

This chain links TRBV10-1 with TRBJ2-1; 11 nucleotides match TRBD2. CDR1 and CDR2 from the germline V gene are WNHNN and SYGVQD (reference sequence). The CDR3 is 13 amino acids. Germline trimming cut 6 bases from V and 8 bases from J; bases unmatched to any gene: 3. Here the CDR3 DNA reads TGCGCCAGCAGGGCGGGACTAGCGGATGAGCAGTTCTTC. As protein: CASRAGLADEQFF.

This chain's CDR3 is CASRPAGYTF. The CDR3 bases are TGCGCCAGCAGGCCGGCCGGCTACACCTTC. This sequence joins TRBV10-2 and TRBJ1-2; D not certain. V lost 6 bases and J 8 bases, leaving 7 bases between the germline ends. The CDR3 consists of 10 residues. The germline gives CDR1 WSHSY, CDR2 SAAADI.

V gene TRBV7-8 combines with J gene TRBJ1-6, with 8 bases matching TRBD1. CDR3 length: 15 amino acids. The J segment lost 8 bases and the V segment lost 5 bases, leaving 8 bases of the junction unmatched. Germline lookup yields CDR1 SGHVS and CDR2 FQNEAQ. Here the CDR3 reads CASSPRTGTDSPLHF. In nucleotides, the CDR3 is TGTGCCAGCAGCCCCCGGACAGGGACTGATTCACCCCTCCACTTT.

Note on this clone: Its ends do not fully match the called genes, so a read error is possible. The chain recombines TRBV2 with TRBJ1-2; tentatively, D is TRBD1 (5 bases). Germline V CDR1 and CDR2: SNHLY, FYNNEI. The CDR3 runs 11 residues. CDR3 sequence: CASGGTTQTSF. The CDR3 coding sequence is TGTGCCAGCGGGGGGACGACGCAGACCTCCTTC.

This chain connects TRBV5-5 to TRBJ2-1; D remains unclear. The CDR3 runs to 15 residues. V lost 4 bases to trimming and J lost 1 base, with 12 bases between them. Germline lookup yields CDR1 SGHKS and CDR2 YYEKEE (reference sequence). CDR3 protein: CASSTSTVSYNEQFF. The CDR3 region has the DNA TGTGCCAGCAGCACCTCAACGGTTTCCTACAATGAGCAGTTCTTC.

V gene TRBV7-9 combines with J gene TRBJ2-3; D call uncertain. The CDR3 consists of 12 residues. Germline CDR1 reads SEHNR; CDR2 reads FQNEAQ (reference sequence). V dropped 5 bases and J dropped 4 bases, with 7 bases sitting between them. CDR3 sequence (DNA): TGTGCCAGCAGCCCCCTTTCAGATACGCAGTATTTT. It translates to CASSPLSDTQYF.

As for this clone: Within the sample, other DNA sequences also encode this same CDR3. The V and J genes are TRBV2 and TRBJ2-1; 8 nucleotides match TRBD2. With V trimmed by 6 bases and J by 10 bases, 5 bases remained unmatched. Looked up from germline, CDR1 is SNHLY and CDR2 is FYNNEI. This CDR3 comprises 12 residues. CDR3 sequence: CASRGTSREQFF. The CDR3 nucleotides read TGTGCCAGCAGGGGGACTAGTAGGGAGCAGTTCTTC.

The chain carries TRBV28 and TRBJ2-7; D possibly matches TRBD1 or TRBD2 (5 bases each). The germline V and J ends were trimmed by 3 bases and 1 base, with 7 bases remaining between them. This CDR3 is 13 amino acids long. The germline gives CDR1 MDHEN, CDR2 SYDVKM. The CDR3 loop is CASSLGTSYEQYV. The CDR3 DNA reads as TGTGCCAGCAGTTTGGGGACGTCCTACGAGCAGTACGTC.

This clone is a singleton in its sample. This chain joins TRBV2 and TRBJ2-2, with 9 positions matching TRBD2. The germline V gene encodes CDR1 SNHLY and CDR2 FYNNEI. The J segment lost 4 bases and the V segment lost 7 bases, leaving 7 bases of the junction unmatched. This CDR3 region has 15 residues. The DNA for the CDR3 is TGTGCCAGCACGGTAGCGGGAGAGGGCACCGGGGAGCTGTTTTTT. Its protein product is CASTVAGEGTGELFF.

V usage is TRBV18 and J usage is TRBJ2-5; D uncertain. Germline CDR1 is KGHSH and CDR2 is LQKENI. V lost 8 bases and J lost 5, with 9 bases in between. This CDR3 spans 11 amino acids. The CDR3 nucleotides read TGTGCCAGCCGAAATAGGGAGACCCAGTACTTC. Amino acid sequence: CASRNRETQYF.

The chain employs TRBV19 and TRBJ2-2; D may be TRBD1 (6 bases). This CDR3 contains 12 residues. Germline assignment: CDR1 LNHDA and CDR2 SQIVND (reference sequence). V dropped 4 bases and J dropped 7 bases, with 7 bases sitting between them. This CDR3 is CASSTGVGELFF. CDR3 coding DNA: TGTGCCAGTAGTACAGGGGTCGGGGAGCTGTTTTTT. Looking up the rest from reference TRBV19 and TRBJ2-2 gives the full variable domain: DGGITQSPKYLFRKEGQNVTLSCEQNLNHDAMYWYRQDPGQGLRLIYYSQIVNDFQKGDIAEGYSVSREKKESFPLTVTSAQKNPTAFYLCASSTGVGELFFGEGSRLTVL.

The chain combines TRBV4-3 with TRBJ2-3, with TRBD2 identical over 11 bases. CDR1 is LGHNA, CDR2 YSLEER, per germline. This CDR3 region has 19 residues. V was pared by 5 bases and J by 0 bases, with 13 bases of the junction left unmatched. In DNA form, the CDR3 reads TGCGCCAGCAGCTCTTTCCCCGGGACTAGCGGAGCTAGCACAGATACGCAGTATTTT. Its translation: CASSSFPGTSGASTDTQYF.

The rearrangement uses TRBV4-1 and TRBJ2-7; no clear D. The CDR3 consists of 16 residues. Per germline, CDR1 MGHRA and CDR2 YSYEKL. Trimming removed 4 bases at V and 1 base at J, with 17 bases between. The CDR3 protein is CASSPIQWPLSYEQYF. CDR3 DNA sequence: TGCGCCAGCAGCCCTATTCAGTGGCCCCTTTCCTACGAGCAGTACTTC.

J is TRBJ1-5 and V is TRBV6-5, with 7 bases lining up with TRBD1. The CDR3 is made up of 15 amino acids. Trimming at V came to 9 bases and at J to 4 bases, leaving 12 bases not matched to a gene. Germline assignment: CDR1 MNHEY and CDR2 SVGAGI. The CDR3 DNA is TGTGCCAGGGAAAGCGGGACAGTAGAGAATCAGCCCCAGCATTTT. Translating it yields CARESGTVENQPQHF.